Below, 4 T cell receptor beta chains from the same sample are listed, as sequenced in a study of shared clonotypes between healthy human individuals. Data came from immunoSEQ multiplex PCR; TCRdb stores just in-frame clones and leaves some out. Found here are around 2,000,000 clones, roughly 95% of them singletons; the top ten hold 0.1% to 0.15%. The sequenced sample was naive CD4+ T cells sorted from blood. Stated subset: CD45RA+ positively selected. These receptor sequences come from a man in his late teens or twenties in good health.

The V call is TRBV9, the J call TRBJ2-7, with D maybe TRBD2 (6 bases). This CDR3 comprises 14 residues. Germline V gives CDR1 SGDLS, CDR2 YYNGEE. V was clipped by 0 bases and J by 3 bases, with 10 bases between them. CDR3 DNA sequence: TGTGCCAGCAGCGTAGGGGACTTACACTACGAGCAGTACTTC. This sequence encodes CASSVGDLHYEQYF. Looking up the rest from reference TRBV9 and TRBJ2-7 gives the full variable domain: DSGVTQTPKHLITATGQRVTLRCSPRSGDLSVYWYQQSLDQGLQFLIQYYNGEERAKGNILERFSAQQFPDLHSELNLSSLELGDSALYFCASSVGDLHYEQYFGPGTRLTVT.

V and J are TRBV5-1 and TRBJ2-3; 7 positions agree with TRBD2. Trimming removed 2 bases from V and 1 base from J; junction bases left unmatched: 4. CDR3 length equals 15 residues. Germline V gene sequence: CDR1 SGHRS, CDR2 YFSETQ. This chain's CDR3 is CASSFRSGGTDTQYF. CDR3 in DNA: TGCGCCAGCAGCTTCAGGAGCGGGGGCACAGATACGCAGTATTTT.

The CDR3, as DNA: TGCGCCAGCAGCTTGAACAGGGGCAAGACTGAAGCTTTCTTT. Translating it yields CASSLNRGKTEAFF. The V call is TRBV5-1, the J call TRBJ1-1; 7 bases match TRBD1. This CDR3 region has 14 residues. V shed 1 base, J shed 5 bases, and the junction held 5 bases outside the gene matches. Germline V gives CDR1 SGHRS, CDR2 YFSETQ.

Written as DNA, the CDR3 is TGTGCCAGCAGCCTGGGGACAGCGTCTGGGGACACCATATATTTT. This codes for CASSLGTASGDTIYF. V gene TRBV7-2 combines with J gene TRBJ1-3, with 7 bases aligning to TRBD1. The CDR3 is 15 residues long. Germline V gene data show CDR1 as SGHTA and CDR2 as FQGNSA. The V segment lost 5 bases and the J segment 8 bases; nucleotides outside the gene matches: 12.